The clone carrying this T cell receptor (beta chain) was counted only a few times. Its antigen remains unidentified. This entry comes from a study of identical twins. Notes on the study in general: Analyses based on zero insertions could be partly confounded by invariant MAIT and iNKT cells.

TCRdb redid the calling of the 5' RACE reads with MiXCR, one entry per CDR3 protein. Here the sample spans roughly 190,000 distinct CDR3 sequences, 15% to 20% being singletons. This CDR3 is 15 amino acids long. V lost 0 bases and J 7 bases, leaving 13 bases between the germline ends. Another study also made use of these data, one on T cells expressing NK-cell markers. As that report states: Of CD8+ T cells, 1.0-7.0% belonged to dominant NKG2C+ clonotypes in 5 to 7 donors.

This sequence was found in a woman younger than 35 in good health. Material for sequencing was CD8+ T cells sorted from blood. The chain recombines TRBV12-3 or TRBV12-4 with TRBJ2-1; D not resolved. CDR3 DNA sequence: TGTGCCAGCAGTTTAGCGCACTCTCAGAGGAATGAGCAGTTCTTC. Its translation is CASSLAHSQRNEQFF.